The clone carrying this T cell receptor beta chain was observed a handful of times. The target antigen is unknown. The data belong to a study of T cells after yellow fever vaccination. Study summary: When fractions had low cell numbers, they were prepared with SMART-Seq v4 Ultra Low Input.

With 3 bases removed from V and 3 bases from J, the gap between germline ends came to 12 bases. The CDR3 totals 15 residues. Germline V gene sequence: CDR1 KGHSY, CDR2 FQNENV. It was through 5'RACE template switching that TCR cDNA was made, with a universal primer site and UMIs added. Each CDR3 protein gets one entry after TCRdb re-called the 5' RACE reads with MiXCR. The sample shows some 300,000 distinct CDR3 sequences, roughly 8.6% of them seen only once. Study-level results: Reappearance after the booster was seen for most primary-vaccination clones, at roughly 96% CD4 and roughly 90% CD8. Contamination of FACS-sorted repertoires by abundant clonotypes from the bulk population could occur.

The source is a man aged 18-30 years who received the YFV17D yellow fever vaccine. Material: PBMCs, obtained about 41 days after the first yellow fever vaccination. This chain connects TRBV16 to TRBJ1-5; D remains ambiguous. DNA of the CDR3: TGTGCCAGCAGCCAGGGAGTTCTTCCCAATCAGCCCCAGCATTTT. Encoded protein: CASSQGVLPNQPQHF.